The 5 T cell receptor beta chains reported below all come from one sample, sequenced in a study of vaccination effects on CD4 cells after COVID-19. Generated by immunoSEQ multiplex PCR, the TCRdb table keeps only in-frame clones and is missing some. The sample records 8,000 to 10,000 clones, about 80% being singletons. These receptors' antigens are unknown. Culture lasted approximately 10 days before CD4+ T cell isolation. It was two doses of either the BNT162b2 or mRNA-1273 vaccine that participants received. Sequencing used CD4+ T cells from PBMCs cultured without peptide, obtained after COVID-19 vaccination. These receptors were obtained from a human donor who received a COVID-19 vaccine.

This clone was detected once. The chain carries TRBV5-1 and TRBJ2-5, with 14 bases fitting TRBD2. Looked up from germline, CDR1 is SGHRS and CDR2 is YFSETQ. The CDR3 spans 16 residues. The trim removed 0 bases at V and 4 bases at J, leaving 2 bases unmatched. Here the CDR3 reads CASSLGLAGGLETQYF. The CDR3 DNA follows: TGCGCCAGCAGCTTGGGACTAGCGGGAGGGCTAGAGACCCAGTACTTC.

The gene calls are TRBV6-5 and TRBJ1-2; D uncertain. The germline gives CDR1 MNHEY, CDR2 SVGAGI. This CDR3 is 13 amino acids long. V was cut by 6 bases and J by 5 bases, with 13 bases left in between. This chain's CDR3 is CASSPRPFYGYTF. For the CDR3, the DNA is TGTGCCAGCAGCCCCCGGCCTTTTTATGGCTACACCTTC.

There are a few counts of this clone. The gene calls are TRBV5-1 and TRBJ1-2, with D possibly being TRBD1 (5 bases). CDR1 and CDR2 from the germline V gene are SGHRS and YFSETQ. The CDR3 runs 13 residues. V gave up 4 bases and J gave up 8 bases, with 15 bases separating them. In DNA, the CDR3 is TGCGCCAGCAGCGCGCAGGGAACAGAGGGCTACACCTTC. Encoded protein: CASSAQGTEGYTF.

This clone was detected a few times. This sequence joins TRBV6-1 and TRBJ1-1; D uncertain. Germline CDR1 MNHNS, CDR2 SASEGT. The length of the CDR3 is 13 residues. V lost 0 bases, J lost 0 bases, and 2 bases lay in between. The CDR3 sequence: CASSEALNTEAFF. Here the CDR3 DNA reads TGTGCCAGCAGTGAAGCATTGAACACTGAAGCTTTCTTT.

This chain joins TRBV12-3 or TRBV12-4 and TRBJ2-5; D uncertain. Trimming removed 1 base from V and 5 bases from J, with 5 bases in between. The CDR3 is made up of 12 amino acids. CDR3 coding DNA: TGTGCCAGCAGTTTAGTCTCTGAGACCCAGTACTTC. Translated: CASSLVSETQYF.